Each of the 2 T cell receptor beta chains below was sequenced from the same sample in a study of shared clonotypes between healthy human individuals. TCRdb keeps only in-frame clones here, not all; method: immunoSEQ multiplex PCR. The data hold 950,000 to 1,100,000 clones, with around three quarters observed a single time. Sequencing used memory CD4+ T cells from PBMCs. Described subset: CD45RA-negative fraction. These receptors all stem from a man between 18 and 29 years old in good health. Some clones in this sample may be carry-over from other donors' samples.

The J gene is TRBJ2-6, the V gene TRBV5-4; 9 bases align to TRBD1. The junction had 9 bases not matched to a gene; V was cut back by 4 bases and J by 1 base. CDR3 length: 18 residues. In germline, CDR1 is SGHNT, CDR2 YYREEE (reference sequence). CDR3 region: CASSRPGQGGSGANVLTF. CDR3 sequence (DNA): TGTGCCAGCAGCCGCCCGGGACAGGGAGGGTCTGGGGCCAACGTCCTGACTTTC.

Here the CDR3 DNA reads TGTGCCAGCAGTTTCAGACTAGCGGGAGGCTTGAACACCGGGGAGCTGTTTTTT. Its protein is CASSFRLAGGLNTGELFF. J is TRBJ2-2 and V is TRBV27; 13 nucleotides agree with TRBD2. Trimming removed 3 bases from V and 1 base from J; junction bases left unmatched: 5. Germline CDR1 is MNHEY and CDR2 is SMNVEV (reference sequence). CDR3 length equals 18 residues.